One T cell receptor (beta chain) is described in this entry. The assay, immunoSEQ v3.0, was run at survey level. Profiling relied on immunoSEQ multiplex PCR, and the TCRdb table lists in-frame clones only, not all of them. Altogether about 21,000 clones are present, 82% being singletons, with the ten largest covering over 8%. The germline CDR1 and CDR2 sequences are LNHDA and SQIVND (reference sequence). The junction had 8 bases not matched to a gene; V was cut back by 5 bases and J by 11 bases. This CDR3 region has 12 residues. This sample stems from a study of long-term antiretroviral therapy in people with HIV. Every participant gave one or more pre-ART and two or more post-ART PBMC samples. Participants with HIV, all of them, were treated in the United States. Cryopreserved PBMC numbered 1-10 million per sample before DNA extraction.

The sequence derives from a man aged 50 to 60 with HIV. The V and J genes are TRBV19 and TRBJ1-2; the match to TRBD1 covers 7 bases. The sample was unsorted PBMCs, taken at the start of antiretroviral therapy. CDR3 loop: CASSPDRASYTF. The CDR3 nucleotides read TGTGCCAGTAGTCCTGACAGGGCCAGTTACACCTTC.